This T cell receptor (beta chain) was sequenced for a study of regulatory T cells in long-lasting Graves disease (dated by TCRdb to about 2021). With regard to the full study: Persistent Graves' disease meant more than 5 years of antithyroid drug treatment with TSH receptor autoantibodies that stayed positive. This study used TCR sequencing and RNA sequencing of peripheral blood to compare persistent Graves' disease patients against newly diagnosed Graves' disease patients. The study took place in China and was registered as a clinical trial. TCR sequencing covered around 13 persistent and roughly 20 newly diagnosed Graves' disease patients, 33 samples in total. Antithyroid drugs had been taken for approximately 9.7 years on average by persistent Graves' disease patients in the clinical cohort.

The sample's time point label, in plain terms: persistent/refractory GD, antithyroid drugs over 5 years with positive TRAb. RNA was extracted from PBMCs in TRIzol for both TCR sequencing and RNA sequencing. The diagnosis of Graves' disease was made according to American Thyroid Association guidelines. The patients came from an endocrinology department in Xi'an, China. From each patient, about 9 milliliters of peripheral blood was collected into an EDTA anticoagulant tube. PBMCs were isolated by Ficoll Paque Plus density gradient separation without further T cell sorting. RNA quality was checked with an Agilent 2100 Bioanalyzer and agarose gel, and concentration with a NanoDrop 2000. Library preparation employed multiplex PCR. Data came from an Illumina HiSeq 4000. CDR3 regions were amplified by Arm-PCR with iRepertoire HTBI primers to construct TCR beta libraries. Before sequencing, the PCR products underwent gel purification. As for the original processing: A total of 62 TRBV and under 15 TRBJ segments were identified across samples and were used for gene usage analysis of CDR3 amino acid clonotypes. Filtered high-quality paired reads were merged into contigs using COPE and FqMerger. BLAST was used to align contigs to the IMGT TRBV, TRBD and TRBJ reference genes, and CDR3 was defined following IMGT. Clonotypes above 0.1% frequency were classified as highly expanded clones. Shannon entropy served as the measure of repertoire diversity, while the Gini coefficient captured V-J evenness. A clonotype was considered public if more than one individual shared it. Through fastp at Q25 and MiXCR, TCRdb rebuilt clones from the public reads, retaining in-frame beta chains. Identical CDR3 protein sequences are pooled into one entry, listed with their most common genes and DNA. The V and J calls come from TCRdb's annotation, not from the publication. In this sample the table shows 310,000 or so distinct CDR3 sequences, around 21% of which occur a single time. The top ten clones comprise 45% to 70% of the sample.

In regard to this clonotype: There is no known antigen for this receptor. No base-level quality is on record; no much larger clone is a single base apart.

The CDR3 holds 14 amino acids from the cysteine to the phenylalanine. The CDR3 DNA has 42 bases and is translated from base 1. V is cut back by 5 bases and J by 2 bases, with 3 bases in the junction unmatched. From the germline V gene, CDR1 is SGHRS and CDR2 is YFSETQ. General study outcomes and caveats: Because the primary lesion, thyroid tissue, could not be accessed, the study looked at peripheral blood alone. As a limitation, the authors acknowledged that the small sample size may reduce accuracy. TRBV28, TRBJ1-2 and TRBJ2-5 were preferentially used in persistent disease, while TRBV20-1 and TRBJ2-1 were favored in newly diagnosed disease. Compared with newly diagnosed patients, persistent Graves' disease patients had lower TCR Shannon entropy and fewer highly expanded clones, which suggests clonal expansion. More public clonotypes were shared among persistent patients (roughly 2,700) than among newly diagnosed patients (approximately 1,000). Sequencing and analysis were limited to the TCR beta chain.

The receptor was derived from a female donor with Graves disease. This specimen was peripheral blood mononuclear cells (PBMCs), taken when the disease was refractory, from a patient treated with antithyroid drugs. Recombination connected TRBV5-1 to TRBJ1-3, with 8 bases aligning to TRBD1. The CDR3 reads CASSRTGPGNTIYF. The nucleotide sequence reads TGCGCCAGCAGTCGGACAGGGCCTGGAAACACCATATATTTT.